What follows are 29 T cell receptor beta chains derived from one specimen sequenced in a study of blood T cell repertoires in COVID-19. The assay was immunoSEQ multiplex PCR, and TCRdb's table has in-frame clones only and misses some. The sample includes 250,000 or so clones, approximately 84% of them seen just once. The sequenced material came from PBMCs or T cells enriched from blood (not recorded which). The receptor set was obtained from a middle-aged man who had recovered from COVID-19.

This chain connects TRBV10-3 to TRBJ2-5; 9 bases line up with TRBD2. V shed 3 bases and J 3 bases; nucleotides not matched to a gene: 5. There are 15 residues in the CDR3. Germline V gene lookup returns CDR1 ENHRY and CDR2 SYGVKD. This CDR3 is CAISEPGLAEETQYF. CDR3 DNA sequence: TGTGCCATCAGTGAACCGGGACTAGCAGAAGAGACCCAGTACTTC.

This clone came up once. The chain combines TRBV7-3 with TRBJ1-1; D not resolved. This CDR3 has 12 residues. Germline V gene sequence: CDR1 SGHTA, CDR2 FQGTGA. V was shortened by 10 bases and J by 4 bases, with 13 bases between the two germline ends. CDR3 residues: CAIGGWVTEAFF. CDR3 DNA sequence: TGTGCCATCGGCGGTTGGGTCACTGAAGCTTTCTTT.

The chain combines TRBV10-2 with TRBJ1-1; D ambiguous. There are 12 residues in the CDR3. V shed 2 bases and J shed 7 bases, with 8 bases lying between them. Germline-derived CDR1 and CDR2 are WSHSY and SAAADI. This CDR3 reads CASSELQYEAFF. The CDR3 DNA sequence: TGCGCCAGCAGTGAGCTACAGTATGAAGCTTTCTTT.

This clone was picked up a small number of times. This chain connects TRBV7-9 to TRBJ2-6, with D uncertain. The germline V gene encodes CDR1 SEHNR and CDR2 FQNEAQ (reference sequence). V lost 0 bases to trimming and J lost 2 bases, with 8 bases between them. This CDR3 region has 16 residues. CDR3 residues: CASSLARGAGANVLTF. CDR3 in DNA: TGTGCCAGCAGCTTAGCTCGCGGTGCTGGGGCCAACGTCCTGACTTTC.

V gene TRBV3-1 (or the pseudogene TRBV3-2) combines with J gene TRBJ2-7; 7 positions agree with TRBD1. The J segment lost 2 bases and the V segment lost 4 bases, leaving 5 bases of the junction unmatched. Germline V gives CDR1 LGHDT, CDR2 YNNKEL (reference sequence). CDR3 size: 14 residues. This chain's CDR3 is CASSRAGTAYEQYF. The CDR3 nucleotides are TGTGCCAGCAGCCGGGCCGGGACAGCCTACGAGCAGTACTTC.

This chain uses TRBV15 with TRBJ2-5; TRBD1 matches 9 bases. CDR3 size: 16 residues. Germline V gives CDR1 LNHNV, CDR2 YYDKDF (reference sequence). J was trimmed by 6 bases and V by 4 bases; bases with no gene match: 12. In DNA, the CDR3 is TGTGCCACCAGCATACTGGACAGGGGTTACAAAAAGACCCAGTACTTC. It yields the protein CATSILDRGYKKTQYF.

There are a few counts of this clone. In nucleotides, the CDR3 is TGCGCCAGCAGCTTGGAGGGGGGGTTTCAGCCCCAGCATTTT. It codes for CASSLEGGFQPQHF. This chain joins TRBV5-1 and TRBJ1-5; TRBD1 might be the D (6 bases). This CDR3 spans 14 amino acids. Trimming pared 0 bases from V and 6 bases from J, leaving 10 bases between. The germline V gene has CDR1 SGHRS and CDR2 YFSETQ.

The chain combines TRBV7-3 with TRBJ2-1; 13 bases are shared with TRBD2. V gave up 5 bases and J gave up 8 bases; unmatched junction bases: 6. The germline V gene has CDR1 SGHTA and CDR2 FQGTGA. CDR3 length: 15 amino acids. The CDR3 sequence: CASSLTSGRWDEQFF. The CDR3 region has the DNA TGTGCCAGCAGCCTGACTAGCGGGAGGTGGGATGAGCAGTTCTTC.

The genes are TRBV6-5 and TRBJ2-2; D may be TRBD1 (5 bases). The CDR3 consists of 14 residues. Trimming removed 6 bases from V and 2 bases from J, with 10 bases in between. Per germline, CDR1 MNHEY and CDR2 SVGAGI. This chain's CDR3 is CASRLDSNTGELFF. CDR3 DNA: TGTGCCAGCAGATTAGACAGTAACACCGGGGAGCTGTTTTTT.

The rearrangement links TRBV5-1 to TRBJ2-5, with D perhaps TRBD2 (5 bases). Trimming removed 4 bases at V and 0 bases at J, with 10 bases between. Per the germline V gene, CDR1 is SGHRS and CDR2 is YFSETQ. CDR3 size: 14 residues. CDR3 DNA: TGCGCCAGCAGCCCGCGGGCGGACCAAGAGACCCAGTACTTC. Translating gives CASSPRADQETQYF.

This clone was observed once. The rearrangement links TRBV5-1 to TRBJ1-6, with 8 bases matching TRBD1. Germline CDR1 SGHRS, CDR2 YFSETQ. Unmatched junction bases numbered 6, after V lost 0 bases and J lost 1 base. This CDR3 comprises 18 residues. The DNA for the CDR3 is TGCGCCAGCAGCTTGGCCCACAGGGGGGGGTCCTATAATTCACCCCTCCACTTT. The encoded protein is CASSLAHRGGSYNSPLHF.

The chain is built from TRBV7-3 and TRBJ2-1, with unresolved D. Trimming removed 6 bases from V and 2 bases from J, with 14 bases in between. This CDR3 comprises 15 residues. Per germline, CDR1 SGHTA and CDR2 FQGTGA. The CDR3 DNA is TGTGCCAGCAGGGGTCAGCGAAAGACCTACAATGAGCAGTTCTTC. Its translation is CASRGQRKTYNEQFF.

The chain links TRBV7-6 to TRBJ2-5; 9 bases are shared with TRBD1. V trimming: 4 bases; J trimming: 1 base; junction bases outside the gene matches: 7. The CDR3 is 16 amino acids. Germline-derived CDR1 and CDR2 are SGHVS and FNYEAQ. Here the CDR3 reads CASSSGQGIPQETQYF. CDR3 DNA: TGTGCCAGCAGCTCAGGACAGGGGATACCCCAAGAGACCCAGTACTTC.

The count of this clone is one. An end of the junction differs from the germline gene, which may be a read error. V gene TRBV7-7 combines with J gene TRBJ2-5; 14 bases align to TRBD2. The germline V gene encodes CDR1 SSHAT and CDR2 FNYEAQ (reference sequence). There are 16 residues in the CDR3. CDR3 region: CASSLGTSGSRETQYF. DNA for the CDR3: TGTGCTAGCAGCTTGGGGACTAGCGGGAGTCGGGAGACCCAGTACTTC.

This sequence joins TRBV5-8 and TRBJ2-6; D is unresolved. CDR3 size: 12 residues. Germline V gene lookup returns CDR1 SGHTS and CDR2 YDEGEE. The V and J ends lost 3 bases and 8 bases respectively, with 6 bases between them. The CDR3 loop reads CASSSRTNVLTF. The CDR3 DNA follows: TGTGCCAGCAGCTCGCGAACCAACGTCCTGACTTTC.

The chain uses TRBV5-1 and TRBJ2-7, with 8 bases matching TRBD2. Germline V gives CDR1 SGHRS, CDR2 YFSETQ. The V segment lost 4 bases and the J segment 0 bases; nucleotides outside the gene matches: 6. The CDR3 loop spans 15 amino acids. CDR3 sequence: CASSLSGTPSYEQYF. The CDR3 DNA sequence: TGCGCCAGCAGCCTTAGCGGGACCCCCTCCTACGAGCAGTACTTC. Using reference TRBV5-1 and TRBJ2-7 for the parts outside the CDR3, the full variable domain is KAGVTQTPRYLIKTRGQQVTLSCSPISGHRSVSWYQQTPGQGLQFLFEYFSETQRNKGNFPGRFSGRQFSNSRSEMNVSTLELGDSALYLCASSLSGTPSYEQYFGPGTRLTVT.

The rearrangement uses TRBV7-9 and TRBJ1-5, with 10 bases aligning to TRBD1. V trimming: 5 bases; J trimming: 7 bases; junction bases outside the gene matches: 11. Germline loops: CDR1 SEHNR, CDR2 FQNEAQ (reference sequence). The CDR3 has 16 residues. Here the CDR3 DNA reads TGTGCCAGCAGCGCCGGGACAGGGGTGTGGAAACAGCCCCAGCATTTT. It codes for CASSAGTGVWKQPQHF.

J is TRBJ1-5 and V is TRBV19, with TRBD1 identical over 7 bases. The CDR3 runs to 15 residues. CDR1 is LNHDA and CDR2 is SQIVND in the germline V gene (reference sequence). Trimming took 2 bases from V and 5 from J; bases not matched to a gene: 6. The DNA for the CDR3 is TGTGCCAGTAGTATACGCCGACAGGGCTATCAGCCCCAGCATTTT. Translated: CASSIRRQGYQPQHF. Supplemented by reference TRBV19 and TRBJ1-5, the full variable domain reads DGGITQSPKYLFRKEGQNVTLSCEQNLNHDAMYWYRQDPGQGLRLIYYSQIVNDFQKGDIAEGYSVSREKKESFPLTVTSAQKNPTAFYLCASSIRRQGYQPQHFGDGTRLSIL.

The chain uses TRBV30 and TRBJ1-5; D perhaps matches TRBD1 (5 bases). Germline V gene sequence: CDR1 GTSNPN, CDR2 SVGIG (reference sequence). This CDR3 has 15 residues. Trimming shortened V by 2 bases and J by 7 bases, and 18 bases separated the two germline ends. The CDR3 is CAWSYPGGGGQPQHF. In DNA, the CDR3 is TGTGCCTGGAGTTACCCCGGCGGGGGTGGCCAGCCCCAGCATTTT.

The V call is TRBV7-2, the J call TRBJ2-3; TRBD2 might be the D (6 bases). Germline CDR1 reads SGHTA; CDR2 reads FQGNSA. Between the trimmed V and J ends, which lost 2 bases and 11 bases, there was a span of 17 bases. The CDR3 sequence is 14 residues long. Written as DNA, the CDR3 is TGTGCCAGCAGCTTACGGGACTTAACAGGAGGGCAGTATTTT. This encodes CASSLRDLTGGQYF.

This chain links TRBV12-5 with TRBJ2-2; possible D gene TRBD2, 7 bases. V was shortened by 2 bases and J by 6 bases, with 19 bases between the two germline ends. This CDR3 has 17 residues. The germline CDR1 and CDR2 sequences are LGHNT and FRNRAP. The CDR3 sequence is CASGLTLGGAGAGELFF. The CDR3 bases are TGTGCTAGTGGTTTGACGTTGGGGGGGGCCGGGGCCGGGGAGCTGTTTTTT.

Concerning this clone: Germline and junction disagree at one end, which may indicate a read error. The chain uses TRBV18 and TRBJ1-5; 7 bases align to TRBD1. This CDR3 contains 15 residues. CDR1 and CDR2 from the germline V gene are KGHSH and LQKENI. CDR3: CASSPRRGLVQPQHF. The CDR3 DNA reads as TGTGCCAGCTCCCCACGGAGGGGGCTGGTTCAGCCCCAGCATTTT.

This clone was seen ten or more times. V is TRBV5-1 and J is TRBJ2-3; 9 bases match TRBD2. This CDR3 spans 18 amino acids. The germline V gene encodes CDR1 SGHRS and CDR2 YFSETQ. The J segment lost 4 bases and the V segment lost 0 bases, leaving 12 bases of the junction unmatched. Here the CDR3 DNA reads TGCGCCAGCAGCTTGGCCGTTAGCGGGGGTGGAGTCCCAGATACGCAGTATTTT. Amino acid sequence: CASSLAVSGGGVPDTQYF.

The V gene is TRBV28, the J gene TRBJ2-1, with D maybe TRBD1 (6 bases). Germline V gene lookup returns CDR1 MDHEN and CDR2 SYDVKM. V was clipped by 6 bases and J by 3 bases, with 12 bases between them. CDR3 size: 14 residues. The CDR3 loop is CASRPTGYYNEQFF. CDR3 coding DNA: TGTGCCAGCAGACCGACAGGTTACTACAATGAGCAGTTCTTC.

The chain links TRBV5-4 to TRBJ2-7, with 10 nucleotides matching TRBD2. The trim removed 4 bases at V and 7 bases at J, leaving 8 bases unmatched. The germline V gene encodes CDR1 SGHNT and CDR2 YYREEE (reference sequence). This CDR3 spans 14 amino acids. In DNA form, the CDR3 reads TGTGCCAGCAGCCCCGGGACTAGCGTGAGGGAGCAGTACTTC. The encoded protein is CASSPGTSVREQYF.

V and J are TRBV5-1 and TRBJ1-3; unclear D gene. Trimming stripped 4 bases from V and 1 base from J, with 9 bases between. Germline CDR1 and CDR2: SGHRS and YFSETQ. The CDR3 runs to 14 residues. The CDR3 sequence is CASSPRVSGNTIYF. The CDR3 bases are TGCGCCAGCAGCCCTAGAGTGTCTGGAAACACCATATATTTT.

V usage is TRBV5-1 and J usage is TRBJ1-2; TRBD1 aligns across 11 bases. J lost 6 bases, V lost 3 bases, and 7 bases had no gene match. CDR3 length: 15 amino acids. Germline CDR1 is SGHRS and CDR2 is YFSETQ. The CDR3: CASSWDRGDVDGYTF. The CDR3 bases are TGCGCCAGCAGCTGGGACAGGGGGGACGTGGATGGCTACACCTTC.

The chain uses TRBV18 and TRBJ1-6, with 8 bases fitting TRBD1. The CDR3 contains 16 residues. Germline V lookup: CDR1 KGHSH, CDR2 LQKENI. V was clipped by 2 bases and J by 10 bases; unmatched bases: 10. As DNA, the CDR3 is TGTGCCAGCTCACCAGAAACCGGGACAGGAGGGTCACCCCTCCACTTT. This gives the protein CASSPETGTGGSPLHF. Full variable domain (outside the CDR3, taken from reference TRBV18 and TRBJ1-6): NAGVMQNPRHLVRRRGQEARLRCSPMKGHSHVYWYRQLPEEGLKFMVYLQKENIIDESGMPKERFSAEFPKEGPSILRIQQVVRGDSAAYFCASSPETGTGGSPLHFGNGTRLTVT.

The chain combines TRBV4-3 with TRBJ2-7; D uncertain. The CDR3 runs 14 residues. Trimming cost V 0 bases and J 4 bases, with 10 bases left between them. The germline CDR1 and CDR2 sequences are LGHNA and YSLEER. The CDR3: CASSQERPSYEQYF. In DNA, the CDR3 is TGCGCCAGCAGCCAAGAAAGGCCTAGTTACGAGCAGTACTTC.